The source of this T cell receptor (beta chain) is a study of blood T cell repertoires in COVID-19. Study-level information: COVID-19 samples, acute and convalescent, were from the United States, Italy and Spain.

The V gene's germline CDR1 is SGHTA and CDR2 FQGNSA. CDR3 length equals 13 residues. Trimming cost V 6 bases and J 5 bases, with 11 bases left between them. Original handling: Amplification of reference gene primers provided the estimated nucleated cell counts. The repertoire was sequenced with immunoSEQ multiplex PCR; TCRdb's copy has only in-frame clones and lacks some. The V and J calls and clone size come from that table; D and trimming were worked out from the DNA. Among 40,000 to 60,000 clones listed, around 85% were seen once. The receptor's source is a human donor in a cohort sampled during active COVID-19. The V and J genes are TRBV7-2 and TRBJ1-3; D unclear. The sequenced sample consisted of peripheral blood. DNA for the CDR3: TGTGCCAGCAGTTCTGGGGAGAGAAACACCATATATTTT. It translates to CASSSGERNTIYF.